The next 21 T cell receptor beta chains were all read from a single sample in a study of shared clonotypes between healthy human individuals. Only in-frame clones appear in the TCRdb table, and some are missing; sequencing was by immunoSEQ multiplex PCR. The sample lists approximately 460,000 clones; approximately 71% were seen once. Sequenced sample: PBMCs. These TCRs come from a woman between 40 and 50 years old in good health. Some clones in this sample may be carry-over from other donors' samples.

The CDR3 DNA reads as TGTGCCAGCAGCTTTGGACAGGGCCAAGATGGCTACACCTTC. Protein: CASSFGQGQDGYTF. This chain joins TRBV5-4 and TRBJ1-2; TRBD1 matches 8 bases. Germline CDR1 is SGHNT and CDR2 is YYREEE (reference sequence). The trim removed 2 bases at V and 6 bases at J, leaving 6 bases unmatched. The CDR3 extends over 14 amino acids.

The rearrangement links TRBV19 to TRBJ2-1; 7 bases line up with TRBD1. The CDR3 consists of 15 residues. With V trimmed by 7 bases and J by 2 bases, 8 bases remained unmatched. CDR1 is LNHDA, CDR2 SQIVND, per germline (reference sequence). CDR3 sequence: CASKDRDSPYNEQFF. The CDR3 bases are TGTGCCAGTAAGGACCGGGACAGCCCCTACAATGAGCAGTTCTTC.

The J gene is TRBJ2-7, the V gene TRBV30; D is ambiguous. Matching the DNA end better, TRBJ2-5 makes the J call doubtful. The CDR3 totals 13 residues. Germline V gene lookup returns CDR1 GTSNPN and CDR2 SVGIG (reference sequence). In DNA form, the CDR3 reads TGTGCCTGGAGTGTAGGCAGACAAGAGACCCAGTACTTC. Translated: CAWSVGRQETQYF.

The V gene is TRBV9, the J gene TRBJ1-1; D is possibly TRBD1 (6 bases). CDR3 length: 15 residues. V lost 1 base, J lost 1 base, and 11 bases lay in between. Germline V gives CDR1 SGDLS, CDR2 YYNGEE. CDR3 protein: CASSVTGHANTEAFF. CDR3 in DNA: TGTGCCAGCAGCGTAACGGGACACGCGAACACTGAAGCTTTCTTT.

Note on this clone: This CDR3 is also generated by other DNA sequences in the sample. The CDR3 reads CASSPRTAEQFF. The CDR3 coding sequence is TGTGCCAGCAGCCCTCGGACAGCAGAGCAGTTCTTC. V and J are TRBV7-9 and TRBJ2-1; a weak D match, TRBD1 (6 bases). The CDR3 covers 12 residues. Germline loops: CDR1 SEHNR, CDR2 FQNEAQ (reference sequence). The V gene lost 5 bases and the J gene lost 10 bases, with 12 bases spanning the gap.

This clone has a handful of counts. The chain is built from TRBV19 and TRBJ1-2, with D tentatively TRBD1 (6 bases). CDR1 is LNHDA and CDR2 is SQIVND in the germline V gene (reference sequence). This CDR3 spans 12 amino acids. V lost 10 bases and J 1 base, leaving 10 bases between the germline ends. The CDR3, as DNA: TGTGCCACTCCGGACAGTAACTATGGCTACACCTTC. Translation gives CATPDSNYGYTF.

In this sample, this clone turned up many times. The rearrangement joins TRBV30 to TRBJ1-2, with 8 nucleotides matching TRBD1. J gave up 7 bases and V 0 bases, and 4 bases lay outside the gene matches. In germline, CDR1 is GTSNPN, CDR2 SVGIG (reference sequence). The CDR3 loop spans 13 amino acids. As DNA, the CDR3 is TGTGCCTGGAGTGTTTTACAGGGGGTTGGCTACACCTTC. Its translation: CAWSVLQGVGYTF.

CDR3 protein: CASSSGRGNIQYF. For the CDR3, the DNA is TGTGCCAGTTCAAGCGGGAGGGGGAACATTCAGTACTTC. J is TRBJ2-4 and V is TRBV19, with TRBD2 matching over 10 bases. The CDR3 spans 13 residues. In germline, CDR1 is LNHDA, CDR2 SQIVND (reference sequence). Unmatched junction bases numbered 5, after V lost 8 bases and J lost 7 bases.

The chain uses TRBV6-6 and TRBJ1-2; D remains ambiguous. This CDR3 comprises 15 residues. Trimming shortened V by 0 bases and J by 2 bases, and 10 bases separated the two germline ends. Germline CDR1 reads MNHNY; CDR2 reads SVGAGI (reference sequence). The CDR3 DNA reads TGTGCCAGCAGTTACTCCCCGACGGGAAACTATGGCTACACCTTC. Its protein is CASSYSPTGNYGYTF.

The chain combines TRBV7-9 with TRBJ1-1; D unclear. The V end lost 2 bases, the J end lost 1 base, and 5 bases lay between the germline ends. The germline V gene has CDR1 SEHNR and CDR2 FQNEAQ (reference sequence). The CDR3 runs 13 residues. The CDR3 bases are TGTGCCAGCAGCTTAAGGCAGAACACTGAAGCTTTCTTT. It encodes CASSLRQNTEAFF.

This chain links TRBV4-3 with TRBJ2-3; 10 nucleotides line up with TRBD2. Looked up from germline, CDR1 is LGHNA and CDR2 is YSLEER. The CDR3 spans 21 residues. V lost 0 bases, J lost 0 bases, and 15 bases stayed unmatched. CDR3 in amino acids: CASSQDLSGRAGTLSTDTQYF. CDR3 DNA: TGCGCCAGCAGCCAAGATCTGAGCGGGAGGGCCGGAACCCTGAGCACAGATACGCAGTATTTT.

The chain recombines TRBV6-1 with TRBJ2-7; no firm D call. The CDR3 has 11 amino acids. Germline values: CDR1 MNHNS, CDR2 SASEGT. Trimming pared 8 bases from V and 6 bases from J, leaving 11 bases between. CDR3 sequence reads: CASVGYREQYF. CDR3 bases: TGTGCCAGCGTAGGATACCGCGAGCAGTACTTC.

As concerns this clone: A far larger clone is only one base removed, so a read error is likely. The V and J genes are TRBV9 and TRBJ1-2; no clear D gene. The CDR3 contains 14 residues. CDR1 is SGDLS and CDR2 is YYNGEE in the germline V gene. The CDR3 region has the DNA TGTGCCAGCAGCGACCCAACAGCTAACTATGACTACACCTTC. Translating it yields CASSDPTANYDYTF.

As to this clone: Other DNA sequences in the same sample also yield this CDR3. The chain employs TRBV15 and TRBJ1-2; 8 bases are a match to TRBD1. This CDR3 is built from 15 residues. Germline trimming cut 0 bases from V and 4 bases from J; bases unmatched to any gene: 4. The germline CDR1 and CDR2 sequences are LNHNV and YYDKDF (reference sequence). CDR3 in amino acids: CATSRDIGQGYGYTF. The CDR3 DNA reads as TGTGCCACCAGCAGAGATATAGGACAGGGCTATGGCTACACCTTC.

CDR3 residues: CASSSIRRGGTDTQYF. CDR3 coding DNA: TGTGCCAGCAGTTCCATCCGCAGGGGAGGCACAGATACGCAGTATTTT. V and J are TRBV27 and TRBJ2-3; the D gene is possibly TRBD1 (6 bases). The CDR3 sequence is 16 residues long. V was clipped by 4 bases and J by 1 base, with 15 bases between them. Germline lookup yields CDR1 MNHEY and CDR2 SMNVEV (reference sequence).

This chain's CDR3 is CASTSEGRMNTGELFF. The CDR3 DNA sequence: TGCGCCAGCACGTCCGAGGGCCGCATGAACACCGGGGAGCTGTTTTTT. The rearrangement joins TRBV4-1 to TRBJ2-2; D may be TRBD2 (5 bases). Germline CDR1 reads MGHRA; CDR2 reads YSYEKL. The CDR3 sequence is 16 residues long. Trimming left V 7 bases short and J 1 base short, with 16 bases between.

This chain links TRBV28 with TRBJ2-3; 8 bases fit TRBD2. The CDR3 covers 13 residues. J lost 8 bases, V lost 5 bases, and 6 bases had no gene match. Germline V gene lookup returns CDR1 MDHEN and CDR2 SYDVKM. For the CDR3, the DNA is TGTGCCAGCAGTCCGGGAGGGGGAGTTACGCAGTATTTT. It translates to CASSPGGGVTQYF. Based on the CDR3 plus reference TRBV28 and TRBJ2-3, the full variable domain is DVKVTQSSRYLVKRTGEKVFLECVQDMDHENMFWYRQDPGLGLRLIYFSYDVKMKEKGDIPEGYSVSREKKERFSLILESASTNQTSMYLCASSPGGGVTQYFGPGTRLTVL.

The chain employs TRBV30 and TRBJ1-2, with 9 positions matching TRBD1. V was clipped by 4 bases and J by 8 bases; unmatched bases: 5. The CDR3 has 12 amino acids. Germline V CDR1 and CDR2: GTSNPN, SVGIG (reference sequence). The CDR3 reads CAWTRQGDGYTF. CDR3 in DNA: TGTGCCTGGACTAGACAGGGGGACGGCTACACCTTC.

CDR3 DNA: TGCGCCAGCAGCTTGGCCCAGGTGCGGAACACTGAAGCTTTCTTT. It encodes CASSLAQVRNTEAFF. The chain combines TRBV5-1 with TRBJ1-1, with D hard to call. Germline lookup yields CDR1 SGHRS and CDR2 YFSETQ. CDR3 size: 15 residues. Trimming removed 0 bases from V and 1 base from J, with 10 bases in between. The full variable domain, with the rest looked up from reference TRBV5-1 and TRBJ1-1, is KAGVTQTPRYLIKTRGQQVTLSCSPISGHRSVSWYQQTPGQGLQFLFEYFSETQRNKGNFPGRFSGRQFSNSRSEMNVSTLELGDSALYLCASSLAQVRNTEAFFGQGTRLTVV.

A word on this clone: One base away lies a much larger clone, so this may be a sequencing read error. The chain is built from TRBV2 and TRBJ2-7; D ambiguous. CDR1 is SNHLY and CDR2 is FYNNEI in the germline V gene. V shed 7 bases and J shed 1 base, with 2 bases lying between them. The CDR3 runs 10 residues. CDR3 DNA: TGTGCCAGCAATTCCTACGAGCAGTACTTC. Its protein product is CASNSYEQYF.

DNA of the CDR3: TGTGCCAGCAGCTTAGAGGGGGCGTTGAACACTGAAGCTTTCTTT. It yields the protein CASSLEGALNTEAFF. The J gene is TRBJ1-1, the V gene TRBV7-9; TRBD1 agrees at 7 bases. This CDR3 contains 15 residues. The J segment lost 0 bases and the V segment lost 1 base, leaving 2 bases of the junction unmatched. Germline CDR1 is SEHNR and CDR2 is FQNEAQ (reference sequence).